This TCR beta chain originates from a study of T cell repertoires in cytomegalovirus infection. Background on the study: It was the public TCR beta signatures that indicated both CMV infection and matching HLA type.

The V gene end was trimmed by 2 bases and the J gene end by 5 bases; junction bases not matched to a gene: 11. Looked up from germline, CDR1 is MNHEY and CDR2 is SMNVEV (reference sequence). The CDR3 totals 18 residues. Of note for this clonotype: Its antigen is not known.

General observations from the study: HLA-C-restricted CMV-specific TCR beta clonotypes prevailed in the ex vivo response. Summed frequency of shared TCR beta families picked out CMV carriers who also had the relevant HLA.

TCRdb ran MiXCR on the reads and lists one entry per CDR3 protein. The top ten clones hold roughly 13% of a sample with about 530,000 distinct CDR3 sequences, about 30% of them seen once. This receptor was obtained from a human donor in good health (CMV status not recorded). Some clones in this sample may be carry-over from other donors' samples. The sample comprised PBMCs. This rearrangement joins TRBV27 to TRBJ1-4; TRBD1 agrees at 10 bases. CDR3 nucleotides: TGTGCCAGCAGTTTACAGAGCGTACTGGGACAGGGGAATGAAAAACTGTTTTTT. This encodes CASSLQSVLGQGNEKLFF.